This T cell receptor (beta chain) was recorded in a study of T cell clones after liver transplantation. The overall study: In this trial, immunosuppression withdrawal was attempted within 2 years of liver transplant.

Assay used: immunoSEQ multiplex PCR; TCRdb lists only in-frame clones, some missing. The sample holds more than 75,000 clones, over 80% seen once. Germline lookup yields CDR1 ENHRY and CDR2 SYGVKD. The CDR3 length is 15 residues. Unmatched junction bases numbered 10, after V lost 8 bases and J lost 4 bases. This clone was detected ten times or more. The sample here was CD4+ T cells from blood, taken just over 45 months after liver transplant. The receptor comes from a human patient who received a liver transplant. The graft donor may account for some of the T cells. The chain joins TRBV10-3 to TRBJ2-7; 11 bases are a match to TRBD2. In DNA, the CDR3 is TGTGCCATCTCGTTCCTAGCGGGAGGACGTTACGAGCAGTACTTC. This codes for CAISFLAGGRYEQYF.